These 20 T cell receptor beta chains originate from one sample sequenced in a study of OX40 agonist ivuxolimab in advanced cancers. Repertoires were generated with immunoSEQ multiplex PCR, while TCRdb's copy carries only in-frame clones and drops some. The repertoire holds 80,000 or so clones, around 85% seen once, with around 2% in the top ten. This specimen consisted of CD4+ or CD8+ T cells sorted from blood, obtained in a trial of the OX40 agonist ivuxolimab. The receptors shown here come from an adult with an advanced solid tumor such as melanoma, head and neck, liver or kidney cancer.

The chain is built from TRBV7-9 and TRBJ2-7, with a weak D call TRBD1 (6 bases). The CDR3 covers 13 residues. Trimming pared 3 bases from V and 2 bases from J, leaving 8 bases between. CDR1 SEHNR and CDR2 FQNEAQ come from the germline V gene (reference sequence). CDR3 residues: CASSLGATYEQYF. The CDR3 DNA is TGTGCCAGCAGCTTGGGGGCTACCTACGAGCAGTACTTC.

The V call is TRBV19, the J call TRBJ2-7; a possible D gene is TRBD2 (6 bases). The CDR3 is 13 amino acids. Between the trimmed V and J ends, which lost 3 bases and 4 bases, there was a span of 10 bases. Germline V gene sequence: CDR1 LNHDA, CDR2 SQIVND (reference sequence). The CDR3: CASSIARGYEQYF. In DNA, the CDR3 is TGTGCCAGTAGTATCGCGCGGGGATACGAGCAGTACTTC.

The V call is TRBV25-1, the J call TRBJ2-7; TRBD2 matches 12 bases. The CDR3 is 15 amino acids. Germline V gives CDR1 MGHDK, CDR2 SYGVNS. V lost 7 bases, J lost 6 bases, and 10 bases stayed unmatched. CDR3: CASTPPTGLAGEQYF. The CDR3 nucleotides read TGTGCCAGCACACCCCCGACGGGACTAGCGGGCGAGCAGTACTTC.

On this clone: Germline and junction disagree at one end, which may indicate a read error. The CDR3 sequence: CAWTTGPGNTTYF. As DNA, the CDR3 is TGTGCCTGGACGACAGGGCCTGGAAACACCACATATTTT. The chain joins TRBV30 to TRBJ1-3; 7 positions match TRBD1. CDR3 length: 13 amino acids. Germline V lookup: CDR1 GTSNPN, CDR2 SVGIG (reference sequence).

The V call is TRBV28, the J call TRBJ1-1; 11 bases align to TRBD1. V was clipped by 6 bases and J by 1 base; unmatched bases: 7. The V gene's germline CDR1 is MDHEN and CDR2 SYDVKM. The CDR3 sequence is 16 residues long. The CDR3 coding sequence is TGTGCCAGCAGGAGGACAGGGGGCGTCAAGAACACTGAAGCTTTCTTT. Encoded protein: CASRRTGGVKNTEAFF.

The chain links TRBV29-1 to TRBJ2-1; D possibly corresponds to TRBD2 (6 bases). The CDR3 runs 12 residues. V was trimmed by 7 bases and J by 7 bases, leaving 14 bases between them. Per germline, CDR1 SQVTM and CDR2 ANQGSEA. The CDR3: CSGGLTQNEQFF. The CDR3 bases are TGCAGCGGGGGACTTACCCAGAATGAGCAGTTCTTC.

The chain has TRBV5-6 and TRBJ1-4; D is perhaps TRBD1 (6 bases). The CDR3 runs 13 residues. V was shortened by 4 bases and J by 8 bases, with 12 bases between the two germline ends. The V gene's germline CDR1 is SGHDT and CDR2 YYEEEE. The CDR3: CASSPKGGEKLFF. CDR3 bases: TGTGCCAGCAGCCCCAAGGGGGGAGAAAAACTGTTTTTT.

This chain connects TRBV6-5 to TRBJ1-6; D not certain. Germline lookup yields CDR1 MNHEY and CDR2 SVGAGI. V dropped 4 bases and J dropped 9 bases, with 16 bases sitting between them. This CDR3 is built from 15 residues. CDR3 bases: TGTGCCAGCAGTTCCCCGTTTGGGGTAGGTTCACCCCTCCACTTT. Residues: CASSSPFGVGSPLHF.

This clone was detected only once. The chain recombines TRBV21-1 with TRBJ2-1; TRBD2 is taken as the D call from the table, unchecked against the DNA. TRBV21-1 is shown as a pseudogene. The CDR3 runs to 16 residues. This CDR3 is CASSKKTGVSYNEQFF. The DNA of the CDR3 is TGTGCCAGCAGCAAAAAAACGGGGGTCTCCTACAATGAGCAGTTCTTC.

The chain couples TRBV7-2 to TRBJ2-6, with a weak D call TRBD1 (6 bases). CDR1 and CDR2 from the germline V gene are SGHTA and FQGNSA. The CDR3 has 17 amino acids. V was shortened by 3 bases and J by 0 bases, with 12 bases between the two germline ends. CDR3 DNA sequence: TGTGCCAGCAGCTTGAACAGGGCCATCTCTGGGGCCAACGTCCTGACTTTC. Amino acid sequence: CASSLNRAISGANVLTF. Based on the CDR3 plus reference TRBV7-2 and TRBJ2-6, the full variable domain is GAGVSQSPSNKVTEKGKDVELRCDPISGHTALYWYRQSLGQGLEFLIYFQGNSAPDKSGLPSDRFSAERTGGSVSTLTIQRTQQEDSAVYLCASSLNRAISGANVLTFGAGSRLTVL.

V usage is TRBV2 and J usage is TRBJ2-7, with 8 bases fitting TRBD2. V was pared by 11 bases and J by 2 bases, with 8 bases of the junction left unmatched. Germline values: CDR1 SNHLY, CDR2 FYNNEI. CDR3 size: 13 residues. As DNA, the CDR3 is TGTGCCTCCCATAGCGGGGTTACCTACGAGCAGTACTTC. Translation gives CASHSGVTYEQYF.

The chain couples TRBV7-8 to TRBJ1-4, with D possibly matching TRBD1 (5 bases). The germline CDR1 and CDR2 sequences are SGHVS and FQNEAQ. The CDR3 totals 18 residues. V was clipped by 1 base and J by 6 bases, with 21 bases between them. DNA for the CDR3: TGTGCCAGCAGCTTAGGAGGGGCCGGGAAGTCCCCAGATGAAAAACTGTTTTTT. This codes for CASSLGGAGKSPDEKLFF.

In this sample, this clone turned up a few times. The genes are TRBV7-6 and TRBJ1-2; 7 bases are a match to TRBD1. In germline, CDR1 is SGHVS, CDR2 FNYEAQ. The CDR3 covers 15 residues. The J segment lost 4 bases and the V segment lost 6 bases, leaving 11 bases of the junction unmatched. The CDR3 DNA follows: TGTGCCAGCAGACCGAGGACAGGATCTGGCTATGGCTACACCTTC. It encodes CASRPRTGSGYGYTF.

The chain links TRBV5-8 to TRBJ2-2; D possibly corresponds to TRBD1 (6 bases). The germline CDR1 and CDR2 sequences are SGHTS and YDEGEE. The V end was cut by 1 base, the J end by 3 bases, with 10 bases between. This CDR3 contains 15 residues. The CDR3 region is CASSLWGRDTGELFF. The CDR3 DNA is TGTGCCAGCAGCTTGTGGGGGCGGGACACCGGGGAGCTGTTTTTT. Full variable domain (remainder filled in from reference TRBV5-8 and TRBJ2-2): EAGVTQSPTHLIKTRGQQATLRCSPISGHTSVYWYQQALGLGLQFLLWYDEGEERNRGNFPPRFSGRQFPNYSSELNVNALELEDSALYLCASSLWGRDTGELFFGEGSRLTVL.

The chain joins TRBV11-2 to TRBJ2-3, with 7 positions matching TRBD2. V gave up 3 bases and J gave up 1 base; unmatched junction bases: 4. The CDR3 runs 15 residues. Looked up from germline, CDR1 is SGHAT and CDR2 is FQNNGV. The CDR3 coding sequence is TGTGCCAGCAGCTTCGGACTAGGACGCACAGATACGCAGTATTTT. It specifies CASSFGLGRTDTQYF.

This chain joins TRBV2 and TRBJ2-5; 9 nucleotides agree with TRBD1. The CDR3 runs to 15 residues. Germline V CDR1 and CDR2: SNHLY, FYNNEI. V lost 6 bases and J lost 1; bases outside the gene matches: 6. This CDR3 reads CASSPDRGFQETQYF. The DNA of the CDR3 is TGTGCCAGCAGCCCGGACAGGGGCTTCCAAGAGACCCAGTACTTC.

This sequence joins TRBV30 and TRBJ1-1, with 7 bases fitting TRBD1. Trimming took 5 bases from V and 1 from J; bases not matched to a gene: 4. The germline gives CDR1 GTSNPN, CDR2 SVGIG (reference sequence). The CDR3 has 13 residues. CDR3 region: CAWATGWNTEAFF. The CDR3 DNA reads TGTGCCTGGGCGACAGGGTGGAACACTGAAGCTTTCTTT.

The chain joins TRBV2 to TRBJ2-3, with 8 bases identical to TRBD2. The CDR3 has 13 residues. The germline CDR1 and CDR2 sequences are SNHLY and FYNNEI. The V segment lost 8 bases and the J segment 1 base; nucleotides outside the gene matches: 2. The chain's CDR3 is CASSGGGTDTQYF. CDR3 sequence (DNA): TGTGCCAGCTCGGGGGGGGGCACAGATACGCAGTATTTT.

The rearrangement links TRBV15 to TRBJ1-2, with TRBD1 matching over 8 bases. Looked up from germline, CDR1 is LNHNV and CDR2 is YYDKDF (reference sequence). Unmatched junction bases numbered 1, after V lost 2 bases and J lost 2 bases. CDR3 size: 14 residues. The CDR3 nucleotides read TGTGCCACCAGCAGAAGGACAGGGAACTATGGCTACACCTTC. Its protein is CATSRRTGNYGYTF.

This chain links TRBV2 with TRBJ2-1, with 13 bases identical to TRBD2. The junction had 13 bases not matched to a gene; V was cut back by 5 bases and J by 12 bases. Germline V lookup: CDR1 SNHLY, CDR2 FYNNEI. The CDR3 runs to 16 residues. This CDR3 reads CASSLNPGLAGDGQFF. CDR3 DNA: TGTGCCAGCAGTTTAAATCCCGGACTAGCGGGAGATGGGCAGTTCTTC.